The 13 T cell receptor beta chains below all came from one sample that was sequenced in a study of blood T cell repertoires in COVID-19. TCRdb's table, derived via immunoSEQ multiplex PCR, lists solely in-frame clones and lacks some. The data show about 36,000 clones, around nine tenths seen once. Sequencing was carried out using peripheral blood. These receptors all come from a man between 65 and 85 years old with acute or convalescent COVID-19.

V and J are TRBV10-3 and TRBJ1-5; D not resolved. V was clipped by 5 bases and J by 2 bases, with 10 bases between them. The germline CDR1 and CDR2 sequences are ENHRY and SYGVKD. The CDR3 is 14 amino acids. The CDR3 reads CAISQSGGNQPQHF. The DNA for the CDR3 is TGTGCCATCAGTCAATCCGGGGGCAATCAGCCCCAGCATTTT.

The CDR3: CASSLRTGGTGGDEQFF. Written as DNA, the CDR3 is TGTGCCAGCAGCCTCAGAACGGGCGGGACAGGGGGCGATGAGCAGTTCTTC. The chain links TRBV4-2 to TRBJ2-1; 12 bases are shared with TRBD1. Trimming cost V 4 bases and J 8 bases; bases outside gene matches: 12. Germline V gene data show CDR1 as LGHNA and CDR2 as YNFKEQ. The CDR3 consists of 17 residues.

The genes are TRBV10-3 and TRBJ1-6, with 9 positions matching TRBD1. The CDR3 totals 13 residues. Germline CDR1 and CDR2: ENHRY and SYGVKD. V was clipped by 0 bases and J by 12 bases; unmatched bases: 0. CDR3: CAISESGQGPLHF. The CDR3 nucleotides read TGTGCCATCAGTGAGTCGGGACAGGGACCCCTCCACTTT.

The genes are TRBV19 and TRBJ1-2; TRBD1 is a possible D gene (6 bases). The germline V and J ends were trimmed by 7 bases and 2 bases, with 29 bases remaining between them. CDR1 and CDR2 from the germline V gene are LNHDA and SQIVND (reference sequence). The CDR3 runs to 19 residues. CDR3 DNA: TGTGCCAGTAAACTCGGAATAGGGGGGGGCCAGTATATGAACTATGGCTACACCTTC. Amino acid sequence: CASKLGIGGGQYMNYGYTF.

V and J are TRBV6-7 and TRBJ2-7, with TRBD1 matching over 7 bases. TRBV6-7 carries the ORF label, with uncertain function. After removal of 1 base from V and 0 bases from J, the junction contained 12 bases not matched to a gene. This CDR3 has 18 residues. In nucleotides, the CDR3 is TGTGCCAGCAGTTACTGGGCCAGGGGGTTGTCGTCCTCCTACGAGCAGTACTTC. Encoded protein: CASSYWARGLSSSYEQYF.

The chain is built from TRBV28 and TRBJ2-1, with TRBD2 as a possible D gene (5 bases). Looked up from germline, CDR1 is MDHEN and CDR2 is SYDVKM. Trimming left V 4 bases short and J 2 bases short, with 12 bases between. The CDR3 has 15 amino acids. CDR3 protein: CASSSRRTAYNEQFF. CDR3 nucleotide sequence: TGTGCCAGCAGTTCCCGGAGGACCGCCTACAATGAGCAGTTCTTC. Full variable domain (missing parts from reference TRBV28 and TRBJ2-1): DVKVTQSSRYLVKRTGEKVFLECVQDMDHENMFWYRQDPGLGLRLIYFSYDVKMKEKGDIPEGYSVSREKKERFSLILESASTNQTSMYLCASSSRRTAYNEQFFGPGTRLTVL.

The V and J genes are TRBV19 and TRBJ2-1; 15 bases match TRBD2. Germline V gene sequence: CDR1 LNHDA, CDR2 SQIVND (reference sequence). The length of the CDR3 is 21 residues. V dropped 5 bases and J dropped 0; count of bases not matched to a gene: 14. The CDR3 protein is CASSYPGLAGGDANSYNEQFF. The CDR3, as DNA: TGTGCCAGTAGTTACCCGGGACTAGCGGGAGGCGACGCCAACTCCTACAATGAGCAGTTCTTC. Drawing the rest from reference TRBV19 and TRBJ2-1, the complete variable domain is DGGITQSPKYLFRKEGQNVTLSCEQNLNHDAMYWYRQDPGQGLRLIYYSQIVNDFQKGDIAEGYSVSREKKESFPLTVTSAQKNPTAFYLCASSYPGLAGGDANSYNEQFFGPGTRLTVL.

V and J are TRBV28 and TRBJ2-5, with D possibly matching TRBD2 (6 bases). Germline V gene lookup returns CDR1 MDHEN and CDR2 SYDVKM. The CDR3 runs 14 residues. The ends were cut back, 4 bases at V and 0 bases at J, with 9 bases in the middle. The CDR3 nucleotides read TGTGCCAGCAGTTCCCGGGACTACCAAGAGACCCAGTACTTC. The encoded protein is CASSSRDYQETQYF.

As to this clone: A junction end diverges from the germline sequence, so it may reflect a read error. The chain uses TRBV7-7 and TRBJ2-7; 10 bases are shared with TRBD2. Per germline, CDR1 SSHAT and CDR2 FNYEAQ (reference sequence). The CDR3 extends over 16 amino acids. The CDR3 nucleotides read TGTGCTAGCAGCTTAGGTTTGGGGCTAGCGGGAGACGAGCAGTACTTC. This gives the protein CASSLGLGLAGDEQYF.

The V call is TRBV4-2, the J call TRBJ2-1; 7 bases fit TRBD1. The CDR3 spans 13 residues. V dropped 5 bases and J dropped 5; count of bases not matched to a gene: 3. Germline assignment: CDR1 LGHNA and CDR2 YNFKEQ. The CDR3, as DNA: TGTGCCAGCAGCAGGGGGCAAGACAATGAGCAGTTCTTC. Residues: CASSRGQDNEQFF.

Here the CDR3 reads CASSARTSGIQETQYF. In DNA, the CDR3 is TGTGCCAGCAGCGCCCGGACTAGCGGGATCCAAGAGACCCAGTACTTC. V and J are TRBV11-3 and TRBJ2-5; 12 bases fit TRBD2. Germline V gives CDR1 SGHNT, CDR2 YENEEA. J gave up 1 base and V 5 bases, and 5 bases lay outside the gene matches. The CDR3 loop spans 16 amino acids.

The chain joins TRBV4-3 to TRBJ2-2, with a weak D call TRBD2 (6 bases). V gave up 3 bases and J gave up 6 bases, with 14 bases separating them. The CDR3 is made up of 15 amino acids. In germline, CDR1 is LGHNA, CDR2 YSLEER. In nucleotides, the CDR3 is TGCGCCAGCAGCCAGCTCGGCGGGAATCCCGGGGAGCTGTTTTTT. It specifies CASSQLGGNPGELFF.

The genes are TRBV3-1 (or the pseudogene TRBV3-2) and TRBJ2-5; D call uncertain. The CDR3 loop spans 14 amino acids. The germline CDR1 and CDR2 sequences are LGHDT and YNNKEL (reference sequence). Trimming cost V 0 bases and J 2 bases, with 7 bases left between them. CDR3 sequence reads: CASSQDLAQETQYF. The CDR3 DNA reads TGTGCCAGCAGCCAAGATCTGGCTCAAGAGACCCAGTACTTC.